Listed below are T cell receptor beta chains from one sample, sequenced in a study of CD8+CD57+ T cells in acquired aplastic anemia. MiXCR, run by TCRdb on the reads, gives a single entry per CDR3 protein. Among about 40,000 distinct CDR3 sequences listed, approximately 63% were seen once. Sequencing was performed on sorted CD4+, CD8+, or CD8+CD57+ T cells (not recorded which) from PBMCs. The receptors were gathered from a human donor with aplastic anemia. The CDR3 runs from the conserved cysteine through the conserved F or W.

cdr3_aa: CASSVGGAGSPLHF
v_call: TRBV9
j_call: TRBJ1-6

cdr3_aa: CSAGDYNEQFF
v_call: TRBV20-1
j_call: TRBJ2-1

cdr3_aa: CATSTRTGVNSPLHF
v_call: TRBV15
j_call: TRBJ1-6

cdr3_aa: CASSDRYEQYF
v_call: TRBV6-1
j_call: TRBJ2-7

cdr3_aa: CASSFRETDTQYF
v_call: TRBV7-7
j_call: TRBJ2-3

cdr3_aa: CAISARTSGFYEQYF
v_call: TRBV10-3
j_call: TRBJ2-7

cdr3_aa: CATSRDLAGTFF
v_call: TRBV15
j_call: TRBJ2-1

cdr3_aa: CASSVQGFETQYF
v_call: TRBV19
j_call: TRBJ2-5

cdr3_aa: CASSIRESQPQHF
v_call: TRBV19
j_call: TRBJ1-5

cdr3_aa: CASSLWGSYNSPLHF
v_call: TRBV5-6
j_call: TRBJ1-6

cdr3_aa: CASSGGQVYNSPLHF
v_call: TRBV2
j_call: TRBJ1-6

cdr3_aa: CASSIRGDRDNTEAFF
v_call: TRBV7-8
j_call: TRBJ1-1

cdr3_aa: CASTPGQGHSPLHF
v_call: TRBV25-1
j_call: TRBJ1-6

cdr3_aa: CASSGIGDFEQYF
v_call: TRBV2
j_call: TRBJ2-7

cdr3_aa: CASSEGTVNGYTF
v_call: TRBV2
j_call: TRBJ1-2

cdr3_aa: CASSFGVPNEQYF
v_call: TRBV25-1
j_call: TRBJ2-7

cdr3_aa: CASSLGGGGDYGYTF
v_call: TRBV5-1
j_call: TRBJ1-2

cdr3_aa: CASTSLGAYNSPLHF
v_call: TRBV27
j_call: TRBJ1-6

cdr3_aa: CASSGSGGFYEQYF
v_call: TRBV2
j_call: TRBJ2-7

cdr3_aa: CSAPQGSTEAFF
v_call: TRBV20-1
j_call: TRBJ1-1

cdr3_aa: CATYPRTGGYEQYF
v_call: TRBV10-3
j_call: TRBJ2-7

cdr3_aa: CATSREAQREFF
v_call: TRBV15
j_call: TRBJ2-1

cdr3_aa: CASSLNRDTEAFF
v_call: TRBV5-5
j_call: TRBJ1-1

cdr3_aa: CASRAGLNYGYTF
v_call: TRBV25-1
j_call: TRBJ1-2

cdr3_aa: CASSITGGIIYNEQFF
v_call: TRBV7-3
j_call: TRBJ2-1

cdr3_aa: CASSTGQGGHSPLHF
v_call: TRBV19
j_call: TRBJ1-6

cdr3_aa: CASSVTPGVYEQYF
v_call: TRBV25-1
j_call: TRBJ2-7

cdr3_aa: CASSQPRDLSYEQYF
v_call: TRBV4-2
j_call: TRBJ2-7

cdr3_aa: CSASDRSYEQYF
v_call: TRBV20-1
j_call: TRBJ2-7

cdr3_aa: CAISESSSGGGSPLHF
v_call: TRBV10-3
j_call: TRBJ1-6

cdr3_aa: CASSISRGRGEQYF
v_call: TRBV19
j_call: TRBJ2-7

cdr3_aa: CASSEGTAARNTIYF
v_call: TRBV25-1
j_call: TRBJ1-3

cdr3_aa: CASSSGGADTQYF
v_call: TRBV7-2
j_call: TRBJ2-3

cdr3_aa: CASSGGATDTQYF
v_call: TRBV28
j_call: TRBJ2-3

cdr3_aa: CASSLVAEKGCEQYF
v_call: TRBV11-2
j_call: TRBJ2-7

cdr3_aa: CASSVGQNTGELFF
v_call: TRBV2
j_call: TRBJ2-2

cdr3_aa: CASTLAGGGNEQFF
v_call: TRBV4-2
j_call: TRBJ2-1

cdr3_aa: CASSGGGGGETQYF
v_call: TRBV2
j_call: TRBJ2-5

cdr3_aa: CASSLGGQGVTGELFF
v_call: TRBV11-1
j_call: TRBJ2-2

cdr3_aa: CASSESAAPTEAFF
v_call: TRBV6-1
j_call: TRBJ1-1

cdr3_aa: CATSRGANSYEQYF
v_call: TRBV15
j_call: TRBJ2-7

cdr3_aa: CASSIERRDKPQHF
v_call: TRBV19
j_call: TRBJ1-5

cdr3_aa: CSVDSRGDYGYTF
v_call: TRBV29-1
j_call: TRBJ1-2

cdr3_aa: CASSYGPDTQYF
v_call: TRBV19
j_call: TRBJ2-3

cdr3_aa: CASSLLGPEQYF
v_call: TRBV7-8
j_call: TRBJ2-7

cdr3_aa: CASRIAGGSEQYF
v_call: TRBV10-2
j_call: TRBJ2-7

cdr3_aa: CASSPPPYSGNTIYF
v_call: TRBV7-9
j_call: TRBJ1-3

cdr3_aa: CATSEGPRAPLHF
v_call: TRBV24-1
j_call: TRBJ1-6

cdr3_aa: CSVEEAGWRGLYEQYF
v_call: TRBV29-1
j_call: TRBJ2-7

cdr3_aa: CASSVAGLGTDTQYF
v_call: TRBV25-1
j_call: TRBJ2-3

cdr3_aa: CATRTVQGPTEAFF
v_call: TRBV10-3
j_call: TRBJ1-1

cdr3_aa: CASSFSGNTIYF
v_call: TRBV7-9
j_call: TRBJ1-3

cdr3_aa: CSARTGSEQPQHF
v_call: TRBV20-1
j_call: TRBJ1-5

cdr3_aa: CASSFGTGIYEQYF
v_call: TRBV7-2
j_call: TRBJ2-7

cdr3_aa: CASSLNGQGYGYTF
v_call: TRBV5-5
j_call: TRBJ1-2

cdr3_aa: CATSREGRREKLFF
v_call: TRBV15
j_call: TRBJ1-4

cdr3_aa: CSVDGRYEAFF
v_call: TRBV29-1
j_call: TRBJ1-1

cdr3_aa: CSGGHGSYEQYF
v_call: TRBV29-1
j_call: TRBJ2-7

cdr3_aa: CSVDSRDARGTEAFF
v_call: TRBV20-1
j_call: TRBJ1-1